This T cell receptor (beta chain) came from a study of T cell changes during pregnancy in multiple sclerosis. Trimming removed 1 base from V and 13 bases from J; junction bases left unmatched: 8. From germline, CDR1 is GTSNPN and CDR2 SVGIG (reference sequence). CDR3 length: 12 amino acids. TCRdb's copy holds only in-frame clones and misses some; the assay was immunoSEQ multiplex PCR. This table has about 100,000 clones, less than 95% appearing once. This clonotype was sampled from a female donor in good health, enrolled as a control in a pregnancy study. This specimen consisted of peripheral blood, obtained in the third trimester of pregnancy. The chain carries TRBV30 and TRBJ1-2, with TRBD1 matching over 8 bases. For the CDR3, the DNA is TGTGCCTGGAGTGCGGGGACAGGTCCATCCACCTTC. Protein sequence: CAWSAGTGPSTF.